This T cell receptor (beta chain) was sequenced in a study of cytomegalovirus exposure and HLA in healthy donors. A multiplex PCR was run with 60 Vbeta primers and 13 Jbeta primers. Clones were read by immunoSEQ multiplex PCR, and TCRdb kept only the in-frame ones, dropping some. The sample lists roughly 190,000 clones; more than 60% were seen once. The study's findings and limits: Later analysis demonstrated an association between a missense DCLRE1C variant and TCR beta V- and J-gene trimming.

The CDR3 covers 11 residues. With 4 bases clipped from V and 8 bases from J, the junction kept 1 base outside the gene matches. The germline CDR1 and CDR2 sequences are MDHEN and SYDVKM. A note on this clone: Its specificity is not known.

The chain joins TRBV28 to TRBJ1-2; 7 bases line up with TRBD1. This clonotype was sampled from a woman in her twenties or thirties in good health and CMV-seropositive. Sequencing input: PBMCs. The CDR3 loop is CASSSGQGYTF. Here the CDR3 DNA reads TGTGCCAGCAGTTCGGGACAGGGCTACACCTTC.